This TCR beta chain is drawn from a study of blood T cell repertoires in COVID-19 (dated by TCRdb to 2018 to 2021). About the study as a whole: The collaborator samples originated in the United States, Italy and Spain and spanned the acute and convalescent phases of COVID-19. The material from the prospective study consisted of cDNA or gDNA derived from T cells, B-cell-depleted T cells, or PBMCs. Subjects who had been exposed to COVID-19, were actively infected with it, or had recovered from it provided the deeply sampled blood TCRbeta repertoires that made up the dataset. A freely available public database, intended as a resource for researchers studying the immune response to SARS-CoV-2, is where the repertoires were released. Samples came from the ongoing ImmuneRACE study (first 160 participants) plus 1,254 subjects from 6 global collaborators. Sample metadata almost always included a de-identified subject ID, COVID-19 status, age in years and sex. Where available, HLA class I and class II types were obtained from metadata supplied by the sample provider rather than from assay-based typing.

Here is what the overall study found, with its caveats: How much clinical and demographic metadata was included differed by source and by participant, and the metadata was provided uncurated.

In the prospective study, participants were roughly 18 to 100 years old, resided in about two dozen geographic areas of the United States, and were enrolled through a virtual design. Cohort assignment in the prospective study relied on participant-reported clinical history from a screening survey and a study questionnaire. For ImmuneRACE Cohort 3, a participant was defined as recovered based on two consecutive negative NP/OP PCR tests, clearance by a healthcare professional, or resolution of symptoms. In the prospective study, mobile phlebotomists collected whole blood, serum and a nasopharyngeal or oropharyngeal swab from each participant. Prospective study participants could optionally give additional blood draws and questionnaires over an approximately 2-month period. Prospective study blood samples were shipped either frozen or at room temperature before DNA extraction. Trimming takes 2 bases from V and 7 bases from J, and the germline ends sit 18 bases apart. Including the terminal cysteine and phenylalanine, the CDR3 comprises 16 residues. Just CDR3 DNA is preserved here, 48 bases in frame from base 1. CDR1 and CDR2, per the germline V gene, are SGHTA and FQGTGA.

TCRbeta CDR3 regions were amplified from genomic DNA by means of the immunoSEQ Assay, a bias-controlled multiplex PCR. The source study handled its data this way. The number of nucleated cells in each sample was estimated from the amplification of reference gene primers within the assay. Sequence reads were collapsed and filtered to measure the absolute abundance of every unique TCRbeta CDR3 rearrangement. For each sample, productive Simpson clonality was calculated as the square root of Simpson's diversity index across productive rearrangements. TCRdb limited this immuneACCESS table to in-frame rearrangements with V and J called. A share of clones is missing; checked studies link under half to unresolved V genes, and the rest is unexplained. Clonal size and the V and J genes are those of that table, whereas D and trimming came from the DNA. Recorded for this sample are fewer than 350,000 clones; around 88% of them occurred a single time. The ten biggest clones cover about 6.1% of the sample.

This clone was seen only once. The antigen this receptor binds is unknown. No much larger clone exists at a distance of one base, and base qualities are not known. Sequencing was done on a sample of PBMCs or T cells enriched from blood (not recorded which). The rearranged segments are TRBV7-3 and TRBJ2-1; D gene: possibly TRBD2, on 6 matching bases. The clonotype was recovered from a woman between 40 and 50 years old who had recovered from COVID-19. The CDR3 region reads CASSLVSRDPRNEQFF. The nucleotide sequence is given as TGTGCCAGCAGCTTAGTCTCGCGGGACCCAAGGAATGAGCAGTTCTTC.